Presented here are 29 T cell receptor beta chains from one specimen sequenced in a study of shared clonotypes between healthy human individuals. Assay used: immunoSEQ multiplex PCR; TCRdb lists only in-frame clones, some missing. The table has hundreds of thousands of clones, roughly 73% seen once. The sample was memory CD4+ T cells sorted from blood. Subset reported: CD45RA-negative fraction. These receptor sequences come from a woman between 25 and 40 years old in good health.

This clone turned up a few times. The CDR3 coding sequence is TGTGCCAGCAGTTTAAACTGGGCGGACACTGAAGCTTTCTTT. This sequence encodes CASSLNWADTEAFF. V is TRBV27 and J is TRBJ1-1; unclear D gene. Germline CDR1 reads MNHEY; CDR2 reads SMNVEV (reference sequence). The CDR3 is 14 residues long. Trimming pared 2 bases from V and 3 bases from J, leaving 10 bases between.

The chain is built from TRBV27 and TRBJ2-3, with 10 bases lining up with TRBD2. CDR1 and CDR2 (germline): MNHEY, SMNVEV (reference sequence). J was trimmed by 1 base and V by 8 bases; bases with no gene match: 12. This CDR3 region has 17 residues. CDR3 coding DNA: TGTGCCAGCCGCCTCCTCCTAGCGGGAGCTGGCACAGATACGCAGTATTTT. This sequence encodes CASRLLLAGAGTDTQYF.

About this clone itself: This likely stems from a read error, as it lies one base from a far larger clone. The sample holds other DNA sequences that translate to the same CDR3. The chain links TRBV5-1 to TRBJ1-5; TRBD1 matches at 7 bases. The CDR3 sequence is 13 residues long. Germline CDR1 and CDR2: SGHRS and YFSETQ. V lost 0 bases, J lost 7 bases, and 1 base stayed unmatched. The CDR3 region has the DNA TGCGCCAGCAGCTTGGAAGGGGGCCAGCCCCAGCATTTT. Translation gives CASSLEGGQPQHF. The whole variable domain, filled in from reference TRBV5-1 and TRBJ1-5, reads KAGVTQTPRYLIKTRGQQVTLSCSPISGHRSVSWYQQTPGQGLQFLFEYFSETQRNKGNFPGRFSGRQFSNSRSEMNVSTLELGDSALYLCASSLEGGQPQHFGDGTRLSIL.

DNA of the CDR3: TGTGCCAGCAGTTTTATACGGGCGGCAGGTTTTCTCGGCGAGCAGTACTTC. Protein sequence: CASSFIRAAGFLGEQYF. This chain joins TRBV28 and TRBJ2-7, with unresolved D. This CDR3 contains 17 residues. Trimming shortened V by 3 bases and J by 6 bases, and 24 bases separated the two germline ends. From germline, CDR1 is MDHEN and CDR2 SYDVKM.

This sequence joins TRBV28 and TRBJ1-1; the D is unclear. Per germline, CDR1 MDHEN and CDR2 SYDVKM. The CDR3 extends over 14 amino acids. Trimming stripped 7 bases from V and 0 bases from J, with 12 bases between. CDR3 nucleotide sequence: TGTGCCAGCATTACAGCAGCCCTGAACACTGAAGCTTTCTTT. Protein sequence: CASITAALNTEAFF.

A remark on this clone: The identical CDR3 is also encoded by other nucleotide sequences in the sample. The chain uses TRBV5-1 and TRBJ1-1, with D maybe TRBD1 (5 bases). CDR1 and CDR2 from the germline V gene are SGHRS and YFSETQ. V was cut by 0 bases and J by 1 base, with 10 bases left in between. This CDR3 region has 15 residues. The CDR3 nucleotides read TGCGCCAGCAGCTTGGCCGGGACGGGGAACACTGAAGCTTTCTTT. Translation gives CASSLAGTGNTEAFF.

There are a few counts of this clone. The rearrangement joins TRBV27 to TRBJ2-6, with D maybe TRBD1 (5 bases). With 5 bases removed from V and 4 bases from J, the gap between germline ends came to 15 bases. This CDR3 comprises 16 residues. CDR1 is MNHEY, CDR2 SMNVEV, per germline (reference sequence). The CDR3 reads CASSPGIGGGANVLTF. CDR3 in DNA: TGTGCCAGCAGTCCAGGGATCGGCGGAGGGGCCAACGTCCTGACTTTC.

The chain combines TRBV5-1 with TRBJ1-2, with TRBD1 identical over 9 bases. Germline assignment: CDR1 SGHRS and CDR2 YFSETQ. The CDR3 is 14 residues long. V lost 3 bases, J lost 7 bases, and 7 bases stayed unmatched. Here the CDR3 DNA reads TGCGCCAGCAGCTGGGACAGGGAGGTCTCTGGCTACACCTTC. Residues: CASSWDREVSGYTF.

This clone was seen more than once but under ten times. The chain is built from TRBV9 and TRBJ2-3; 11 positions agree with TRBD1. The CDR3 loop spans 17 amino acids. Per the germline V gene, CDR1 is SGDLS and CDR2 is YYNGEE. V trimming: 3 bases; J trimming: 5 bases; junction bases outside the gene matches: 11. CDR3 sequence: CASSGRLGQGERDTQYF. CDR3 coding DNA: TGTGCCAGCAGCGGTAGGTTGGGACAGGGGGAGAGAGATACGCAGTATTTT. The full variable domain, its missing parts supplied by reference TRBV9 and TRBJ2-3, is DSGVTQTPKHLITATGQRVTLRCSPRSGDLSVYWYQQSLDQGLQFLIQYYNGEERAKGNILERFSAQQFPDLHSELNLSSLELGDSALYFCASSGRLGQGERDTQYFGPGTRLTVL.

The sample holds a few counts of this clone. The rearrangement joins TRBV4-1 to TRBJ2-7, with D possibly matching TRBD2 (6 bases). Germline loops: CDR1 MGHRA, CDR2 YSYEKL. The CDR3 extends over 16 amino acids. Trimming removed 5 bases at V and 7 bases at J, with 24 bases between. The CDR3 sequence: CASSSDPGSKGLEQYF. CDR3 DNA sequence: TGCGCCAGCAGCTCAGACCCCGGGAGCAAAGGGCTGGAGCAGTACTTC.

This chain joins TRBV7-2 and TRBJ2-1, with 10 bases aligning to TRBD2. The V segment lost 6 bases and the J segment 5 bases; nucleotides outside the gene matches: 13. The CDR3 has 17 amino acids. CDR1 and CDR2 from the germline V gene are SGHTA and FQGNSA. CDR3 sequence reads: CASRKTSGTVLDNEQFF. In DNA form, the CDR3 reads TGTGCCAGCAGGAAAACTAGCGGGACGGTTCTAGACAATGAGCAGTTCTTC.

CDR3: CASSGDGYNEQFF. DNA for the CDR3: TGTGCCAGCAGCGGAGACGGTTACAATGAGCAGTTCTTC. The J gene is TRBJ2-1, the V gene TRBV5-6, with unresolved D. V lost 4 bases to trimming and J lost 4 bases, with 9 bases between them. This CDR3 is 13 amino acids long. From germline, CDR1 is SGHDT and CDR2 YYEEEE.

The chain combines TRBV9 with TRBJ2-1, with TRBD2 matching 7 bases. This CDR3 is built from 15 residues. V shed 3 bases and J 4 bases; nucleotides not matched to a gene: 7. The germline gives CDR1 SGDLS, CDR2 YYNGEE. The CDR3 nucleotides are TGTGCCAGCAGCGCATCCACTAGCGTTTACAATGAGCAGTTCTTC. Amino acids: CASSASTSVYNEQFF.

The CDR3 nucleotides read TGTGCCAGCAGCAGTGCAGGAGGGCCTACCTACGAGCAGTACTTC. This encodes CASSSAGGPTYEQYF. This chain connects TRBV6-6 to TRBJ2-7; a weak D match, TRBD2 (6 bases). This CDR3 contains 15 residues. Trimming removed 6 bases at V and 2 bases at J, with 17 bases between. Germline assignment: CDR1 MNHNY and CDR2 SVGAGI (reference sequence).

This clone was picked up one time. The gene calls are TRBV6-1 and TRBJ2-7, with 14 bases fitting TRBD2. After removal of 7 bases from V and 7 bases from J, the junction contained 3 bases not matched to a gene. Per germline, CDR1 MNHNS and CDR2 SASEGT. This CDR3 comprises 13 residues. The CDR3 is CASTGTSGSEQYF. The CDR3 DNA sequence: TGTGCCAGCACCGGGACTAGCGGGAGTGAGCAGTACTTC.

The chain's CDR3 is CASSLTPRVTQYF. DNA of the CDR3: TGTGCCAGCAGCCTAACACCTCGGGTGACCCAGTACTTC. The chain recombines TRBV28 with TRBJ2-5; D is unresolved. Germline lookup yields CDR1 MDHEN and CDR2 SYDVKM. The CDR3 contains 13 residues. V lost 6 bases and J 7 bases, leaving 15 bases between the germline ends.

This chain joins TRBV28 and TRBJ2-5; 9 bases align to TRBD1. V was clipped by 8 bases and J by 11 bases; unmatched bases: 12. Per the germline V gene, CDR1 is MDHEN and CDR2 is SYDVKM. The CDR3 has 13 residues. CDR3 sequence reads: CASLTGGPPEQYF. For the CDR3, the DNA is TGTGCCAGCCTAACAGGGGGCCCACCTGAGCAGTACTTC.

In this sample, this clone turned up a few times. Written as DNA, the CDR3 is TGTGCCAGCGGTGTGGGGCCTTACAATGAGCAGTTCTTC. Translating it yields CASGVGPYNEQFF. The gene calls are TRBV11-1 and TRBJ2-1; possible D gene TRBD1, 5 bases. Per the germline V gene, CDR1 is SGHAT and CDR2 is FQDESV (reference sequence). Trimming shortened V by 8 bases and J by 4 bases, and 12 bases separated the two germline ends. The CDR3 covers 13 residues. The full variable domain, rest sourced from reference TRBV11-1 and TRBJ2-1, is EAEVAQSPRYKITEKSQAVAFWCDPISGHATLYWYRQILGQGPELLVQFQDESVVDDSQLPKDRFSAERLKGVDSTLKIQPAELGDSAMYLCASGVGPYNEQFFGPGTRLTVL.

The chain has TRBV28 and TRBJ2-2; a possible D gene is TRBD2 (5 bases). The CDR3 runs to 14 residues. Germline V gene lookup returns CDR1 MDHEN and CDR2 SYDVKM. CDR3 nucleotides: TGTGCAACCATATCCGGGATGGACACCGGGGAGCTGTTTTTT. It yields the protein CATISGMDTGELFF.

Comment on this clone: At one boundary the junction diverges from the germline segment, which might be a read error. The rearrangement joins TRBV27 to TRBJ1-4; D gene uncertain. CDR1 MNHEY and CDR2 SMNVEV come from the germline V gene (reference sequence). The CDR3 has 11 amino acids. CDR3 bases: TGTGCCAGCGGACGCAATGGAAAACTGTTTTTT. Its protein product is CASGRNGKLFF.

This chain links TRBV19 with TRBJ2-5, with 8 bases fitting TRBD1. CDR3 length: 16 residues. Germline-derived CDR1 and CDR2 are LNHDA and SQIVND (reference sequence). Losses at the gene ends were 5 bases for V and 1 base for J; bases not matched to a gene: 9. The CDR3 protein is CASSARTGRIQETQYF. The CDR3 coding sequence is TGTGCCAGTAGTGCGCGGACAGGGCGTATCCAAGAGACCCAGTACTTC.

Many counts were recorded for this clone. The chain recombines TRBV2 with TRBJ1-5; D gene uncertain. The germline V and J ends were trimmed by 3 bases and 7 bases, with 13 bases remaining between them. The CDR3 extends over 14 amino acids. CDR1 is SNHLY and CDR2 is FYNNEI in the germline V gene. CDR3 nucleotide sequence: TGTGCCAGCAGTGATTCGACCTACAGACAGCCCCAGCATTTT. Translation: CASSDSTYRQPQHF.

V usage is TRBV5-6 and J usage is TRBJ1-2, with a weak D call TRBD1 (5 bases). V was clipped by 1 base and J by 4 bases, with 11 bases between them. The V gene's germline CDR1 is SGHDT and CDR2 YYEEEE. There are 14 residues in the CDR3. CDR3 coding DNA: TGTGCCAGCAGCTTGTCTGGGGCCCGCTATGGCTACACCTTC. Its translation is CASSLSGARYGYTF. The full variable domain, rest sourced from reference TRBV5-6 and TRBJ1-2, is DAGVTQSPTHLIKTRGQQVTLRCSPKSGHDTVSWYQQALGQGPQFIFQYYEEEERQRGNFPDRFSGHQFPNYSSELNVNALLLGDSALYLCASSLSGARYGYTFGSGTRLTVV.

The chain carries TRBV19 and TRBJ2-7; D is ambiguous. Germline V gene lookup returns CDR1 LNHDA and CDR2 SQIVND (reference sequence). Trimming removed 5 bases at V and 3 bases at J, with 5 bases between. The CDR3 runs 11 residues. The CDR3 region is CASSFNYEQYF. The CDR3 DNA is TGTGCCAGTAGTTTCAACTACGAGCAGTACTTC.

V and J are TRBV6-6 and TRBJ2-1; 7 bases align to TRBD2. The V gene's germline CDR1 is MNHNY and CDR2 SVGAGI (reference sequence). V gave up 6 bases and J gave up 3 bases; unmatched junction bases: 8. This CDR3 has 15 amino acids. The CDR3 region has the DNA TGTGCCAGCAGAGCCGGGACTACTTTCTACAATGAGCAGTTCTTC. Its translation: CASRAGTTFYNEQFF.

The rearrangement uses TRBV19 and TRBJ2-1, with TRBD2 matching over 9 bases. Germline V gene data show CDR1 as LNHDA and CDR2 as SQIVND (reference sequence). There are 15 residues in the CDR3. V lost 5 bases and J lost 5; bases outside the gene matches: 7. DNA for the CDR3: TGTGCCAGTAGTGCGACGGGACTAGCAGACAATGAGCAGTTCTTC. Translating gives CASSATGLADNEQFF.

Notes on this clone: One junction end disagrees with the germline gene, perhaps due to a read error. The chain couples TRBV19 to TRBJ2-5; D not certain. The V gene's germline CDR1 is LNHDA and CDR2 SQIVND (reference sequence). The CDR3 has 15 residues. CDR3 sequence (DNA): TGTGCCAGTAGTATTTCGGCCCTTTACCAGGAGACCCAGTACTTC. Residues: CASSISALYQETQYF. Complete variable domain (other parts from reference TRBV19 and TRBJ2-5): DGGITQSPKYLFRKEGQNVTLSCEQNLNHDAMYWYRQDPGQGLRLIYYSQIVNDFQKGDIAEGYSVSREKKESFPLTVTSAQKNPTAFYLCASSISALYQETQYFGPGTRLLVL.

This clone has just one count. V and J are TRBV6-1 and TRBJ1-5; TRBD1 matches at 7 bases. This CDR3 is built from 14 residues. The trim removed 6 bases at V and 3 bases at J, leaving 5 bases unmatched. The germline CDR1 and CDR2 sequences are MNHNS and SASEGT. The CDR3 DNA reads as TGTGCCAGCAGGCGAACAGGGGCCAATCAGCCCCAGCATTTT. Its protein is CASRRTGANQPQHF.

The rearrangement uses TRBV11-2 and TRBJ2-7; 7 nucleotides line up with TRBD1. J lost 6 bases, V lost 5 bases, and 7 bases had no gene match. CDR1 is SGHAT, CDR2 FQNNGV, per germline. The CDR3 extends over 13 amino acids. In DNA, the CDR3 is TGTGCCAGCAGCGGACAGGTGGGGTCCGAGCAGTACTTC. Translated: CASSGQVGSEQYF. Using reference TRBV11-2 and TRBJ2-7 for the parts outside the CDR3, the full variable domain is EAGVAQSPRYKIIEKRQSVAFWCNPISGHATLYWYQQILGQGPKLLIQFQNNGVVDDSQLPKDRFSAERLKGVDSTLKIQPAKLEDSAVYLCASSGQVGSEQYFGPGTRLTVT.